The present entry profiles one T cell receptor (beta chain) with its context. The entry originates in a study of blood T cell repertoires in COVID-19. At the level of the study: Sites across the United States, Italy and Spain contributed samples from acute and convalescent COVID-19.

Trimming removed 7 bases at V and 6 bases at J, with 11 bases between. The CDR3 loop spans 11 amino acids. Germline V gene data show CDR1 as SGHRS and CDR2 as YFSETQ. Seattle patients were enrolled while actively infected and followed longitudinally. Measured with immunoSEQ multiplex PCR; TCRdb has only the in-frame clones, and not every one. The data contain roughly 200,000 clones, more than 75% of them seen just once; the ten biggest clones take up 18%. The sequence was obtained from a person aged 65 to 79 with COVID-19, enrolled during active disease. The sample was peripheral blood. This rearrangement joins TRBV5-1 to TRBJ2-7; weak D call: TRBD2 (5 bases). CDR3 amino acids: CASRGTGEQYF. CDR3 nucleotides: TGCGCCAGCCGGGGTACGGGCGAGCAGTACTTC.